The TCR beta chain under discussion was sequenced for a study of a mutant IDH1 vaccine in newly diagnosed glioma. Study background: Averaging approximately 40 years of age, treated patients were about 60% male and around 40% female. Antecedent treatment encompassed radiotherapy, temozolomide, or their combination; the majority received both. General study results and limits: Apparently, pseudoprogression bore no relation to changes among the top peripheral T cell clonotypes.

Regarding this clone: Its antigen is currently unknown.

Noted time point: week 35, safety follow-up. Alongside topical imiquimod, each dose of vaccine comprised 300 ug of mutant IDH1 20-mer peptide. Patients underwent eight vaccinations, which took place in weeks 1, 3, 5, 7, 11, 15, 19 and 23. Germline CDR1 and CDR2: SGHRS and YFSETQ. CDR3 length: 14 residues. Trimming pared 0 bases from V and 4 bases from J, leaving 11 bases between. Here immunoSEQ multiplex PCR was the method, and the copy in TCRdb shows in-frame clones only, minus some. The sample lists 30,000 to 40,000 clones, roughly four fifths seen once, with roughly 6.6% in the top ten. The TCR was taken from a woman between 18 and 29 years old with glioma. The chain joins TRBV5-1 to TRBJ2-7; D possibly uses TRBD1 or TRBD2 (6 bases each). Sequenced here: PBMCs, sampled from a glioma patient whose treatment included an IDH1 peptide vaccine. The CDR3 bases are TGCGCCAGCAGCTTGGAAGGGGGGCTATACGAGCAGTACTTC. Its protein product is CASSLEGGLYEQYF.